This T cell receptor beta chain comes out of a study of cytomegalovirus exposure and HLA in healthy donors. General study results and limits: TCR association rates varied by HLA locus in a later analysis, with DRB1 highest and HLA-C lowest.

Germline CDR1 is SGHTS and CDR2 is YDEGEE. The CDR3 has 16 residues. The V gene end was trimmed by 1 base and the J gene end by 3 bases; junction bases not matched to a gene: 7. PCR was performed using 60 Vbeta and 13 Jbeta primers. Sequenced by immunoSEQ multiplex PCR; TCRdb stores in-frame clones only, minus some. The table includes some 160,000 clones, over 60% detected once. Comments on this clone: Its antigen remains unknown.

The TCR originated in a woman in her twenties or thirties in good health and CMV-seronegative. The chain has TRBV5-8 and TRBJ2-5; 9 bases map to TRBD1. The material sequenced was PBMCs. DNA of the CDR3: TGTGCCAGCAGCTTGTGGCGTACAGGGGGCGAAGAGACCCAGTACTTC. Translating it yields CASSLWRTGGEETQYF.